A selection of T cell receptor beta chains follows, all from one sample in a study of CD8+ T cells in alopecia areata. Only in-frame clones appear in the TCRdb table, and some are missing; sequencing was by immunoSEQ multiplex PCR. The sample yields under 300,000 clones, around three fifths seen once. The sequenced sample was CD4+ T cells sorted from blood, obtained at week 52, from a patient treated with tofacitinib. Source of these receptors: a human donor with alopecia areata. Both conserved end residues are part of each CDR3. The order of the fields is clone size, D gene, J gene, V gene, CDR3 DNA, CDR3 protein. A D gene is named only where the DNA matches it firmly. Where a row states a size, it is once, few, many or the class of an expanded clone; other rows omit it.

few	.	TRBJ2-7	TRBV4-3	TGCGCCAGCAGCCAGGGGACGACGAACGGGCGCGAGCAGTACTTC	CASSQGTTNGREQYF
.	.	TRBJ2-3	TRBV20-1	TGCAGTGCTAACTCTCCAGATACGCAGTATTTT	CSANSPDTQYF
once	.	TRBJ1-5	TRBV30	TGTGCCTGGAGTGCAACTAGCAATCAGCCCCAGCATTTT	CAWSATSNQPQHF
.	.	TRBJ1-6	TRBV4-1	TGCGCCAGCAGGGGGTACGCGGGGGGATCACCCCTCCACTTT	CASRGYAGGSPLHF
once	.	TRBJ2-5	TRBV9	TGTGCCAGCAGCCCGGACCATGGGGGGGCTCAAGAGACCCAGTACTTC	CASSPDHGGAQETQYF
few	.	TRBJ1-1	TRBV27	TGTGCCAGCAGTCACAGGGAATGGACTGAAGCTTTCTTT	CASSHREWTEAFF
.	.	TRBJ1-1	TRBV11-2	TGTGCCAGCAGCTCCCTGTTGAGTATCTTGAACACTGAAGCTTTCTTT	CASSSLLSILNTEAFF
.	.	TRBJ1-1	TRBV29-1	TGCAGCGAAAAACAGGGTCTGAACACTGAAGCTTTCTTT	CSEKQGLNTEAFF
.	.	TRBJ1-2	TRBV7-2	TGTGCCAGCAGCCCCCTGGGAGCCAACTATGGCTACACCTTC	CASSPLGANYGYTF
.	.	TRBJ2-5	TRBV6-6	TGTGCCAGCACCATGCAGGGCTCGTACCAAGAGACCCAGTACTTC	CASTMQGSYQETQYF
.	TRBD2	TRBJ2-7	TRBV4-1	TGCGCCAGCAGCCAAGTCTGGACTAGCGGGGGAACCTACGAGCAGTACTTC	CASSQVWTSGGTYEQYF
.	.	TRBJ2-5	TRBV7-9	TGTGCCAGCAGCTTAGTCCAAGAGACCCAGTACTTC	CASSLVQETQYF
.	TRBD1	TRBJ2-2	TRBV7-9	TGTGCCACAGTCTCGACAGGGGCTGTCACCGGGGAGCTGTTTTTT	CATVSTGAVTGELFF
.	TRBD1	TRBJ1-6	TRBV14	TGTGCCAGCAGCCGGCGGACAGGGGCGGGAGCCAACCCCCTCCACTTT	CASSRRTGAGANPLHF
.	.	TRBJ1-2	TRBV9	TGTGCCAGCAGCCCAGCTGGACAAAGCTATGGCTACACCTTC	CASSPAGQSYGYTF
.	.	TRBJ1-6	TRBV30	TGTGCCTGGAGTGGTTCGGGTAGCTCCTATAATTCACCCCTCCACTTT	CAWSGSGSSYNSPLHF
.	TRBD2	TRBJ2-7	TRBV4-3	TGCGCCAGCAGCCAAGGGCTCACCGGGGGGGAGCAGTACTTC	CASSQGLTGGEQYF
.	.	TRBJ1-1	TRBV18	TGTGCCAGCTCACCACTCGCAGGAGGGACTGAAGCTTTCTTT	CASSPLAGGTEAFF
few	.	TRBJ2-1	TRBV6-5	TGTGCCAGCAGTCAATACAGGTCTGAGCAGTTCTTC	CASSQYRSEQFF
few	TRBD1	TRBJ2-3	TRBV11-2	TGTGCCAGCAGCCAGCCGGGACAGGGAACAGATACGCAGTATTTT	CASSQPGQGTDTQYF
.	.	TRBJ1-1	TRBV30	TGTGCCTGGAGTGTAAGCCCTGAAGCTTTCTTT	CAWSVSPEAFF
few	TRBD1	TRBJ2-4	TRBV10-3	TGTGCCATCAGTGATACAGGGGCGGCCAAAAACATTCAGTACTTC	CAISDTGAAKNIQYF
.	TRBD1	TRBJ2-7	TRBV7-2	TGTGCCAGCAGCTCGTGGGACAGGGCCTACGAGCAGTACTTC	CASSSWDRAYEQYF
few	.	TRBJ2-2	TRBV29-1	TGCAGCGTTCTTACCCACACGGCGAACACCGGGGAGCTGTTTTTT	CSVLTHTANTGELFF
.	.	TRBJ1-4	TRBV7-2	TGTGCCAGCGGGAGTCCGGCAGGAACTAATGAAAAACTGTTTTTT	CASGSPAGTNEKLFF
.	.	TRBJ1-3	TRBV6-6	TGTGCCAGCAGGCCGGGCGGCTCTGGAAACACCATATATTTT	CASRPGGSGNTIYF